The 22 T cell receptor beta chains reported below all come from one sample, sequenced in a study of vaccination effects on CD4 cells after COVID-19. Antigens for these TCRs are unknown. Assay: immunoSEQ multiplex PCR; the TCRdb copy retains only in-frame clones and omits some. The data hold tens of thousands of clones, with just under 75% observed a single time. On approximately day 9 of culture, CD4+ T cells were separated out. Two doses of either BNT162b2 or mRNA-1273 were given to each participant. The sequencing used CD4+ T cells from PBMCs cultured without peptide, collected after COVID-19 vaccination. The receptors originated from a human donor who received a COVID-19 vaccine.

This sequence joins TRBV4-3 and TRBJ1-1; D is unclear. The germline gives CDR1 LGHNA, CDR2 YSLEER. V dropped 0 bases and J dropped 3 bases, with 11 bases sitting between them. This CDR3 spans 15 amino acids. The CDR3 loop is CASSQDFFRDTEAFF. CDR3 DNA sequence: TGCGCCAGCAGCCAAGACTTTTTCCGGGACACTGAAGCTTTCTTT.

The chain uses TRBV7-2 and TRBJ1-2; D is unresolved. The CDR3 spans 13 residues. CDR1 SGHTA and CDR2 FQGNSA come from the germline V gene. Trimming took off 1 base at V and 7 bases at J, with 10 bases between the two ends. Written as DNA, the CDR3 is TGTGCCAGCAGCTTAGGGACCTCGGGTGGCTACACCTTC. Protein sequence: CASSLGTSGGYTF.

The chain recombines TRBV7-9 with TRBJ2-7, with D perhaps assigned TRBD1 or TRBD2 (6 bases each). The CDR3 runs 15 residues. Germline V lookup: CDR1 SEHNR, CDR2 FQNEAQ (reference sequence). V was pared by 5 bases and J by 6 bases, with 20 bases between. CDR3 DNA: TGTGCCAGCAGCCCACTACTAGCAGGGGTGGGCGAGCAGTACGTC. Protein: CASSPLLAGVGEQYV.

The V and J genes are TRBV5-8 and TRBJ2-5; D gene uncertain. Germline-derived CDR1 and CDR2 are SGHTS and YDEGEE. The V and J ends lost 7 bases and 0 bases respectively, with 19 bases between them. The CDR3 loop spans 16 amino acids. As DNA, the CDR3 is TGTGCCAGCCCCCTGGGGTATGGTATTTACCAAGAGACCCAGTACTTC. Encoded protein: CASPLGYGIYQETQYF. Full variable domain (rest looked up from reference TRBV5-8 and TRBJ2-5): EAGVTQSPTHLIKTRGQQATLRCSPISGHTSVYWYQQALGLGLQFLLWYDEGEERNRGNFPPRFSGRQFPNYSSELNVNALELEDSALYLCASPLGYGIYQETQYFGPGTRLLVL.

This chain joins TRBV12-3 or TRBV12-4 and TRBJ1-2, with D maybe TRBD1 (6 bases). The CDR3 spans 13 residues. The V gene lost 0 bases and the J gene lost 4 bases, with 6 bases spanning the gap. The CDR3 sequence is CASSLAGGYGYTF. The CDR3 DNA sequence: TGTGCCAGCAGTTTAGCAGGGGGCTATGGCTACACCTTC.

The gene calls are TRBV10-2 and TRBJ1-4, with TRBD1 identical over 7 bases. CDR1 WSHSY and CDR2 SAAADI come from the germline V gene. The CDR3 covers 16 residues. The junction had 12 bases not matched to a gene; V was cut back by 6 bases and J by 5 bases. As DNA, the CDR3 is TGCGCCAGCAGCGACCCTCGGGGACAGCCGAATGAAAAACTGTTTTTT. Amino acid sequence: CASSDPRGQPNEKLFF.

The chain combines TRBV4-1 with TRBJ2-1, with D tentatively TRBD2 (6 bases). Trimming removed 0 bases at V and 5 bases at J, with 17 bases between. CDR3 length equals 17 residues. Germline values: CDR1 MGHRA, CDR2 YSYEKL. The CDR3 region is CASSQDEGLKLNNEQFF. In DNA, the CDR3 is TGCGCCAGCAGCCAAGACGAGGGACTTAAATTGAACAATGAGCAGTTCTTC.

This clone has only one observation. The V call is TRBV5-4, the J call TRBJ2-5; TRBD1 agrees at 8 bases. The CDR3 runs 16 residues. Germline lookup yields CDR1 SGHNT and CDR2 YYREEE (reference sequence). V trimming: 4 bases; J trimming: 5 bases; junction bases outside the gene matches: 13. The CDR3 sequence is CASSPSTGGGRETQYF. CDR3 in DNA: TGTGCCAGCAGCCCATCAACAGGGGGTGGACGGGAGACCCAGTACTTC.

V is TRBV6-5 and J is TRBJ1-5; the D is unclear. CDR3 length equals 12 residues. V lost 3 bases and J 7 bases, leaving 7 bases between the germline ends. From germline, CDR1 is MNHEY and CDR2 SVGAGI. The chain's CDR3 is CASSYPGQPQHF. Here the CDR3 DNA reads TGTGCCAGCAGTTATCCCGGGCAGCCCCAGCATTTT.

This clone was seen once. The CDR3 DNA reads TGTGCCAGCAGCTTGGCCTTCCCAGGGGCTAATAATGAAAAACTGTTTTTT. The encoded protein is CASSLAFPGANNEKLFF. This sequence joins TRBV5-6 and TRBJ1-4, with D tentatively TRBD1 (6 bases). CDR3 length: 17 residues. The V end was cut by 0 bases, the J end by 4 bases, with 16 bases between. The germline gives CDR1 SGHDT, CDR2 YYEEEE.

CDR3 nucleotides: TGTGCCACCCCGGGACGGGGTGAAAAACTGTTTTTT. The encoded protein is CATPGRGEKLFF. The V call is TRBV30, the J call TRBJ1-4, with D perhaps matching TRBD1 (5 bases). Germline V gene data show CDR1 as GTSNPN and CDR2 as SVGIG (reference sequence). The CDR3 extends over 12 amino acids. Between the trimmed V and J ends, which lost 8 bases and 7 bases, there was a span of 14 bases.

The V call is TRBV10-2, the J call TRBJ1-4; TRBD1 matches at 11 bases. Germline V gives CDR1 WSHSY, CDR2 SAAADI. The CDR3 spans 14 residues. Losses at the gene ends were 5 bases for V and 8 bases for J; bases not matched to a gene: 4. CDR3 loop: CASSSGTGGEKLFF. The CDR3 DNA follows: TGCGCCAGCAGTTCCGGGACAGGGGGGGAAAAACTGTTTTTT.

The chain combines TRBV10-3 with TRBJ2-2; no clear D gene. The CDR3 is 15 amino acids. CDR1 ENHRY and CDR2 SYGVKD come from the germline V gene. Trimming took off 0 bases at V and 1 base at J, with 6 bases between the two ends. The CDR3 nucleotides are TGTGCCATCAGTGAGTCGGGCAAGAACACCGGGGAGCTGTTTTTT. It specifies CAISESGKNTGELFF.

The genes are TRBV5-1 and TRBJ2-3, with 7 nucleotides matching TRBD2. CDR1 is SGHRS, CDR2 YFSETQ, per germline. Germline trimming cut 7 bases from V and 4 bases from J; bases unmatched to any gene: 9. The CDR3 extends over 14 amino acids. CDR3 in DNA: TGCGCCAGCTCAAGCGGGGAAGTAGCAGATACGCAGTATTTT. Translation: CASSSGEVADTQYF.

V usage is TRBV24-1 and J usage is TRBJ2-5, with D uncertain. Germline V gene data show CDR1 as KGHDR and CDR2 as SFDVKD. V lost 3 bases and J lost 4, with 8 bases in between. CDR3 length: 13 amino acids. The chain's CDR3 is CATSDPWGETQYF. The CDR3 DNA reads as TGTGCCACCAGTGATCCGTGGGGAGAGACCCAGTACTTC.

J is TRBJ2-1 and V is TRBV4-1; no firm D call. The length of the CDR3 is 15 residues. CDR1 and CDR2 from the germline V gene are MGHRA and YSYEKL. V lost 1 base to trimming and J lost 3 bases, with 10 bases between them. The DNA of the CDR3 is TGCGCCAGCAGCCAAGGACGAGGCGGCTACAATGAGCAGTTCTTC. Translation gives CASSQGRGGYNEQFF.

The rearrangement joins TRBV4-1 to TRBJ2-1; D remains unclear. Germline V gives CDR1 MGHRA, CDR2 YSYEKL. The CDR3 contains 13 residues. V lost 1 base and J 8 bases, leaving 9 bases between the germline ends. The CDR3 sequence is CASSQGVGYEQFF. The CDR3 bases are TGCGCCAGCAGCCAAGGGGTGGGCTATGAGCAGTTCTTC.

The chain employs TRBV5-1 and TRBJ1-2, with D perhaps TRBD1 (5 bases). CDR1 is SGHRS, CDR2 YFSETQ, per germline. The CDR3 runs to 13 residues. Trimming cost V 2 bases and J 6 bases, with 11 bases left between them. CDR3 residues: CASSFEGVDGYTF. In DNA form, the CDR3 reads TGCGCCAGCAGCTTTGAAGGGGTTGATGGCTACACCTTC.

The V and J genes are TRBV19 and TRBJ1-5; the D is unclear. Trimming cost V 4 bases and J 0 bases, with 10 bases left between them. Germline assignment: CDR1 LNHDA and CDR2 SQIVND (reference sequence). This CDR3 region has 15 residues. DNA for the CDR3: TGTGCCAGTAGTAATAGGGTTTATAGCAATCAGCCCCAGCATTTT. Amino acids: CASSNRVYSNQPQHF.

The chain carries TRBV11-2 and TRBJ1-2; D might be TRBD1 (5 bases). The germline gives CDR1 SGHAT, CDR2 FQNNGV. V gave up 1 base and J gave up 1 base, with 10 bases separating them. This CDR3 region has 15 residues. CDR3 protein: CASSLGQGDNYGYTF. CDR3 nucleotide sequence: TGTGCCAGCAGCTTAGGGCAGGGCGATAACTATGGCTACACCTTC.

There are a few counts of this clone. V usage is TRBV5-1 and J usage is TRBJ1-2; weak D call: TRBD1 (5 bases). Germline V gene lookup returns CDR1 SGHRS and CDR2 YFSETQ. The CDR3 is 12 amino acids. V shed 4 bases and J shed 6 bases, with 10 bases lying between them. CDR3 loop: CASSITQDGYTF. In nucleotides, the CDR3 is TGCGCCAGCAGCATTACACAGGATGGCTACACCTTC.

J is TRBJ1-5 and V is TRBV20-1; the D is unclear. The CDR3 spans 14 residues. Germline V gene lookup returns CDR1 DFQATT and CDR2 SNEGSKA (reference sequence). Trimming shortened V by 3 bases and J by 1 base, and 10 bases separated the two germline ends. The DNA of the CDR3 is TGCAGTGCTAGTCCCTCGCAAAGCAATCAGCCCCAGCATTTT. Translated: CSASPSQSNQPQHF.